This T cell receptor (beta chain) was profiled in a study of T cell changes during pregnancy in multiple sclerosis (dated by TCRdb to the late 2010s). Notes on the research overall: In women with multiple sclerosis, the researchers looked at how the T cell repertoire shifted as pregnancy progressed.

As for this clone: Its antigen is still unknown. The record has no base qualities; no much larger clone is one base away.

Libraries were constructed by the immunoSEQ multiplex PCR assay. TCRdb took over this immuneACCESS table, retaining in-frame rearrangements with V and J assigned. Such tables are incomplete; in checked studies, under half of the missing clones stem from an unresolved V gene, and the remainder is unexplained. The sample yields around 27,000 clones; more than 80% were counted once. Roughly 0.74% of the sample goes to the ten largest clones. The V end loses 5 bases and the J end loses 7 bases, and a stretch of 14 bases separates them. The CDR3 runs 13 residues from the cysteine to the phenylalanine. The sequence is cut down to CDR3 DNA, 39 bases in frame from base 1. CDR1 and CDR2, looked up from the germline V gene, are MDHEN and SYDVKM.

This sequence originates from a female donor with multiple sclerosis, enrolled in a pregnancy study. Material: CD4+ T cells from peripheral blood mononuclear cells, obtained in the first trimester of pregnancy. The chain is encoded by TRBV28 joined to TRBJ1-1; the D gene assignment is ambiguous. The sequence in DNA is TGTGCCAGCAGTCGAACACAGACAAGTGAAGCTTTCTTT. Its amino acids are CASSRTQTSEAFF.